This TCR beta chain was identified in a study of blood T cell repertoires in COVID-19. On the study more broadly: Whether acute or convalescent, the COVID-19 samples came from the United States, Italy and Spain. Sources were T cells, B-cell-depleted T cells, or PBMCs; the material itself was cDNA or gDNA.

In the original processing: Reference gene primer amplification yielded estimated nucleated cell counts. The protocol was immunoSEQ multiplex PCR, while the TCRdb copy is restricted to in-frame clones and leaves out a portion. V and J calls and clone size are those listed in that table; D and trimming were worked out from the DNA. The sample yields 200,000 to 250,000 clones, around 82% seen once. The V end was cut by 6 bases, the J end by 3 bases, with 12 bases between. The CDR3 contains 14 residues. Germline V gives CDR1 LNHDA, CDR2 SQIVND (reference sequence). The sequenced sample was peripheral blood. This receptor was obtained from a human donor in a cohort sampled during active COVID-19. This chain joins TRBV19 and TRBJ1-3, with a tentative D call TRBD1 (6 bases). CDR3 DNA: TGTGCCAGTAGGGGGGACAACATTGGAAACACCATATATTTT. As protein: CASRGDNIGNTIYF. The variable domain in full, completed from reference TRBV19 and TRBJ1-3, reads DGGITQSPKYLFRKEGQNVTLSCEQNLNHDAMYWYRQDPGQGLRLIYYSQIVNDFQKGDIAEGYSVSREKKESFPLTVTSAQKNPTAFYLCASRGDNIGNTIYFGEGSWLTVV.